The 16 T cell receptor beta chains below come from one sample, sequenced in a study of control samples from healthy donors and cancer patients. Method: immunoSEQ multiplex PCR; TCRdb's copy keeps in-frame clones and lacks some. The sample consists of approximately 87,000 clones, roughly 86% of them appearing once. The sequencing sample was made of blood. Receptors were obtained from a woman aged 45 to 65 in good health.

The chain carries TRBV2 and TRBJ2-1; TRBD2 matches at 11 bases. The CDR3 is 19 amino acids. Trimming cost V 4 bases and J 0 bases; bases outside gene matches: 11. The germline CDR1 and CDR2 sequences are SNHLY and FYNNEI. This chain's CDR3 is CASSVDPKTSGSSYNEQFF. CDR3 in DNA: TGTGCCAGCAGTGTGGATCCTAAAACTAGCGGGAGCTCCTACAATGAGCAGTTCTTC. The whole variable domain, remainder taken from reference TRBV2 and TRBJ2-1, is EPEVTQTPSHQVTQMGQEVILRCVPISNHLYFYWYRQILGQKVEFLVSFYNNEISEKSEIFDDQFSVERPDGSNFTLKIRSTKLEDSAMYFCASSVDPKTSGSSYNEQFFGPGTRLTVL.

This rearrangement joins TRBV28 to TRBJ2-3, with TRBD2 identical over 7 bases. CDR3 length equals 12 residues. After removal of 5 bases from V and 8 bases from J, the junction contained 4 bases not matched to a gene. Per the germline V gene, CDR1 is MDHEN and CDR2 is SYDVKM. CDR3 residues: CASSGGEGTQYF. CDR3 coding DNA: TGTGCCAGCAGTGGCGGGGAGGGTACGCAGTATTTT.

The CDR3 DNA sequence: TGTGCCAGCAGTGACGGGATCAACACTGAAGCTTTCTTT. Its translation: CASSDGINTEAFF. The chain has TRBV6-4 and TRBJ1-1; unclear D gene. Trimming left V 2 bases short and J 2 bases short, with 6 bases between. CDR1 and CDR2 (germline): MRHNA, SNTAGT. CDR3 length: 13 residues.

The rearrangement links TRBV11-3 to TRBJ1-6; 7 bases are a match to TRBD1. Germline V gene data show CDR1 as SGHNT and CDR2 as YENEEA. The CDR3 has 15 amino acids. The V and J ends lost 1 base and 7 bases, in that order; junction bases with no gene match: 4. Here the CDR3 DNA reads TGTGCCAGCAGCTTAGGGGACAGCTTCAATTCACCCCTCCACTTT. Translating gives CASSLGDSFNSPLHF.

This chain uses TRBV25-1 with TRBJ1-2; D ambiguous. CDR1 and CDR2 (germline): MGHDK, SYGVNS. The V end was cut by 6 bases, the J end by 4 bases, with 15 bases between. This CDR3 comprises 14 residues. CDR3 DNA sequence: TGTGCCAGCAGGCCAGCTGGGGAGGGCTATGGCTACACCTTC. It yields the protein CASRPAGEGYGYTF.

V usage is TRBV7-3 and J usage is TRBJ1-1; D gene unclear. Trimming took off 5 bases at V and 6 bases at J, with 13 bases between the two ends. The CDR3 runs 13 residues. The germline V gene has CDR1 SGHTA and CDR2 FQGTGA. This CDR3 reads CASSLSPPAEAFF. The CDR3 DNA follows: TGTGCCAGCAGCCTCTCCCCCCCCGCTGAAGCTTTCTTT.

This chain links TRBV10-3 with TRBJ2-7, with TRBD1 matching over 9 bases. This CDR3 has 15 residues. Germline V lookup: CDR1 ENHRY, CDR2 SYGVKD. The V segment lost 4 bases and the J segment 2 bases; nucleotides outside the gene matches: 6. The CDR3 is CAISGTGTGPYEQYF. The CDR3 region has the DNA TGTGCCATCAGTGGTACCGGGACAGGGCCCTACGAGCAGTACTTC.

This chain joins TRBV4-3 and TRBJ2-1; no definite D call. The CDR3 is made up of 16 amino acids. Trimming removed 5 bases at V and 1 base at J, with 15 bases between. Germline lookup yields CDR1 LGHNA and CDR2 YSLEER. The CDR3 DNA follows: TGCGCCAGCAGCGTCAGAGTCGGTGGGTCCTACAATGAGCAGTTCTTC. This encodes CASSVRVGGSYNEQFF.

In regard to this clone: The same CDR3 also results from other DNA sequences found in this sample. CDR3 protein: CASSYGQGSNQPQHF. CDR3 sequence (DNA): TGTGCCAGCAGTTACGGACAGGGAAGCAATCAGCCCCAGCATTTT. The rearrangement links TRBV6-6 to TRBJ1-5; 8 bases are shared with TRBD1. The length of the CDR3 is 15 residues. Looked up from germline, CDR1 is MNHNY and CDR2 is SVGAGI (reference sequence). Trimming at V came to 2 bases and at J to 1 base, leaving 1 base not matched to a gene.

The chain combines TRBV7-8 with TRBJ2-1, with TRBD2 matching over 8 bases. CDR1 and CDR2 (germline): SGHVS, FQNEAQ. Unmatched junction bases numbered 7, after V lost 7 bases and J lost 2 bases. CDR3 length: 15 residues. CDR3 DNA: TGTGCCAGCACCCGCCAGCGGGGGCCCTACAATGAGCAGTTCTTC. Its protein product is CASTRQRGPYNEQFF.

J is TRBJ1-1 and V is TRBV29-1, with D perhaps TRBD1 (5 bases). Germline V gene lookup returns CDR1 SQVTM and CDR2 ANQGSEA. The CDR3 sequence is 13 residues long. V was clipped by 0 bases and J by 4 bases, with 9 bases between them. The CDR3 spells CSVEEFGATEAFF. DNA of the CDR3: TGCAGCGTTGAAGAGTTTGGGGCCACTGAAGCTTTCTTT.

The V and J genes are TRBV20-1 and TRBJ1-1; D gene unclear. Trimming cost V 0 bases and J 7 bases, with 6 bases left between them. The germline V gene has CDR1 DFQATT and CDR2 SNEGSKA (reference sequence). The CDR3 is 11 amino acids. The CDR3 spells CSAREVIEAFF. The CDR3 nucleotides read TGCAGTGCTAGAGAGGTCATTGAAGCTTTCTTT.

This chain connects TRBV11-2 to TRBJ1-2; tentatively, D is TRBD1 (6 bases). Trimming pared 5 bases from V and 7 bases from J, leaving 17 bases between. The CDR3 contains 14 residues. CDR1 and CDR2 (germline): SGHAT, FQNNGV. For the CDR3, the DNA is TGTGCCAGCAGCCACCGGGGACAACCTTCTGGCTACACCTTC. Translating it yields CASSHRGQPSGYTF.

As for this clone: Other DNA sequences in the sample encode the same CDR3. This chain joins TRBV7-2 and TRBJ1-6; 7 bases are a match to TRBD1. CDR1 is SGHTA and CDR2 is FQGNSA in the germline V gene. There are 16 residues in the CDR3. The V and J ends lost 1 base and 7 bases, in that order; junction bases with no gene match: 7. This CDR3 is CASSLVGGGGNSPLHF. Written as DNA, the CDR3 is TGTGCCAGCAGCTTAGTAGGGGGCGGGGGGAATTCACCCCTCCACTTT.

The chain recombines TRBV13 with TRBJ2-7; 7 bases agree with TRBD1. CDR1 is PRHDT, CDR2 FYEKMQ, per germline (reference sequence). The length of the CDR3 is 16 residues. The V segment lost 3 bases and the J segment 0 bases; nucleotides outside the gene matches: 8. The CDR3 nucleotides read TGTGCCAGCAGCTTCGCCCTGGGACAGTCCTCCTACGAGCAGTACTTC. It encodes CASSFALGQSSYEQYF.

This rearrangement joins TRBV6-2 or TRBV6-3 to TRBJ2-3, with D maybe TRBD2 (6 bases). The CDR3 extends over 16 amino acids. Trimming stripped 5 bases from V and 1 base from J, with 16 bases between. Germline V gene data show CDR1 as MNHEY and CDR2 as SVGEGT. The CDR3 protein is CASSMRRGFGTDTQYF. CDR3 sequence (DNA): TGTGCCAGCAGTATGAGGAGGGGTTTCGGCACAGATACGCAGTATTTT.